Each of the 31 T cell receptor beta chains below was sequenced from the same sample in a study of metastatic and nonmetastatic thyroid tumors. Thyroid surgery was preceded by no treatment in any patient. TCRdb re-analyzed the PCR reads through MiXCR. The sample yields 4,500 or so clones, under 35% seen once. Specimen: adjacent normal tissue. All receptors come from a male donor with papillary thyroid cancer or a benign thyroid nodule (not recorded which). Some clones in this sample may be carry-over from other donors' samples.

The chain couples TRBV28 to TRBJ2-7; D possibly corresponds to TRBD2 (5 bases). The CDR3 sequence is 13 residues long. CDR1 MDHEN and CDR2 SYDVKM come from the germline V gene. DNA of the CDR3: TGTGGGTGCAGTTTTTCCCGACGGGGAGAGCAGTACTTC. Its translation: CGCSFSRRGEQYF.

In this sample, this clone is medium-sized (0.01 to 0.1%). The genes are TRBV6-4 and TRBJ1-5; D gene uncertain. CDR1 and CDR2 (germline): MRHNA, SNTAGT. The CDR3 runs 13 residues. V gave up 8 bases and J gave up 2 bases, with 10 bases separating them. CDR3 residues: CASPHRGNQPQHF. CDR3 nucleotide sequence: TGTGCCAGCCCTCACCGGGGCAATCAGCCCCAGCATTTT.

This clone appeared once. V is TRBV5-1 and J is TRBJ2-2; the D is unclear. V lost 1 base and J 5 bases, leaving 6 bases between the germline ends. This CDR3 contains 13 residues. CDR1 and CDR2 from the germline V gene are SGHRS and YFSETQ. The CDR3: CASSLKPTGELFF. The DNA of the CDR3 is TGCGCCAGCAGCTTGAAGCCGACCGGGGAGCTGTTTTTT.

By sample share, this clone is medium-sized. The gene calls are TRBV9 and TRBJ2-1; 7 positions agree with TRBD2. The germline gives CDR1 SGDLS, CDR2 YYNGEE. The CDR3 is 17 amino acids. J gave up 2 bases and V 4 bases, and 12 bases lay outside the gene matches. CDR3 in DNA: TGTGCCAGCAGCTCCTCCTTTGGCGGGGGTGCCTACAATGAGCAGTTCTTC. The encoded protein is CASSSSFGGGAYNEQFF.

The V call is TRBV5-5, the J call TRBJ1-5; 9 bases match TRBD1. This CDR3 has 17 amino acids. Germline CDR1 is SGHKS and CDR2 is YYEKEE (reference sequence). With V trimmed by 6 bases and J by 4 bases, 14 bases remained unmatched. CDR3 in amino acids: CASTYSDRTGANQPQHF. The CDR3, as DNA: TGTGCCAGCACCTACTCTGATAGGACAGGGGCAAATCAGCCCCAGCATTTT.

CDR3 loop: CASSLSGAANTIYF. The CDR3 region has the DNA TGTGCCAGCAGTTTAAGTGGGGCCGCAAACACCATATATTTT. The V and J genes are TRBV27 and TRBJ1-3; possible D gene TRBD1, 5 bases. The germline V and J ends were trimmed by 2 bases and 6 bases, with 11 bases remaining between them. The CDR3 loop spans 14 amino acids. Germline CDR1 MNHEY, CDR2 SMNVEV (reference sequence).

This clone is labeled medium-sized. The CDR3 DNA sequence: TGTGCCAGCAGCTTAGGTTACACTGAAGCTTTCTTT. It specifies CASSLGYTEAFF. The V and J genes are TRBV7-8 and TRBJ1-1; D unclear. V lost 1 base and J lost 3, with 3 bases in between. CDR3 length equals 12 residues. CDR1 and CDR2 (germline): SGHVS, FQNEAQ.

This clone is judged large. The CDR3 DNA follows: TGTGCCAGCAGTTTGTGGACGGTGGATTACGAGCAGTACTTC. Translated, it gives CASSLWTVDYEQYF. The chain recombines TRBV28 with TRBJ2-7; no firm D call. The germline V gene encodes CDR1 MDHEN and CDR2 SYDVKM. V lost 3 bases to trimming and J lost 4 bases, with 13 bases between them. The length of the CDR3 is 14 residues.

By share, this clone counts as medium-sized. CDR3 residues: CSASLIGPQETQYF. The CDR3 region has the DNA TGCAGTGCTAGCCTGATTGGGCCCCAAGAGACCCAGTACTTC. The chain combines TRBV20-1 with TRBJ2-5; D gene ambiguous. The CDR3 has 14 amino acids. CDR1 is DFQATT and CDR2 is SNEGSKA in the germline V gene (reference sequence). V gave up 3 bases and J gave up 1 base, with 12 bases separating them.

By its share, this clone is medium-sized. The rearrangement links TRBV12-3 or TRBV12-4 to TRBJ1-4; D is uncertain. This CDR3 has 11 residues. Between the trimmed V and J ends, which lost 10 bases and 4 bases, there was a span of 7 bases. For the CDR3, the DNA is TGTGCCACCGGGTATAATGAAAAACTGTTTTTT. Its protein product is CATGYNEKLFF.

This clone came up a few times. The V and J genes are TRBV20-1 and TRBJ1-5; TRBD1 agrees at 9 bases. Germline lookup yields CDR1 DFQATT and CDR2 SNEGSKA (reference sequence). Trimming removed 0 bases from V and 6 bases from J; junction bases left unmatched: 9. This CDR3 has 16 amino acids. CDR3: CSARDQGTGMFQPQHF. The CDR3 DNA sequence: TGCAGTGCTAGAGATCAGGGGACAGGGATGTTTCAGCCCCAGCATTTT.

This chain uses TRBV7-3 with TRBJ2-1; 7 nucleotides line up with TRBD2. The CDR3 contains 15 residues. Germline V CDR1 and CDR2: SGHTA, FQGTGA. V trimming: 2 bases; J trimming: 7 bases; junction bases outside the gene matches: 8. The CDR3 DNA reads as TGTGCCAGCAGCTTAGAGGAGGGAGGGAGGAATGAGCAGTTCTTC. This gives the protein CASSLEEGGRNEQFF. Based on the CDR3 plus reference TRBV7-3 and TRBJ2-1, the full variable domain is GAGVSQTPSNKVTEKGKYVELRCDPISGHTALYWYRQSLGQGPEFLIYFQGTGAADDSGLPNDRFFAVRPEGSVSTLKIQRTERGDSAVYLCASSLEEGGRNEQFFGPGTRLTVL.

The chain employs TRBV20-1 and TRBJ2-5, with 10 bases that match TRBD2. Germline CDR1 DFQATT, CDR2 SNEGSKA (reference sequence). V lost 5 bases, J lost 5 bases, and 8 bases stayed unmatched. This CDR3 is built from 14 residues. The CDR3 region is CSAGASGRGETQYF. The CDR3 DNA sequence: TGCAGTGCTGGGGCCAGCGGGAGGGGGGAGACCCAGTACTTC.

The rearrangement joins TRBV7-2 to TRBJ2-7; a weak D match, TRBD2 (5 bases). The germline gives CDR1 SGHTA, CDR2 FQGNSA. Trimming removed 3 bases from V and 3 bases from J, with 15 bases in between. This CDR3 is built from 15 residues. This chain's CDR3 is CASSFTLGENYEQYF. CDR3 nucleotides: TGTGCCAGCAGCTTTACCCTCGGGGAGAACTACGAGCAGTACTTC.

By sample share, this clone is large. This chain connects TRBV12-3 or TRBV12-4 to TRBJ2-7; possible D gene TRBD2, 6 bases. CDR3 length: 11 amino acids. Trimming shortened V by 6 bases and J by 4 bases, and 7 bases separated the two germline ends. The CDR3 reads CASRGGYEQYF. Written as DNA, the CDR3 is TGTGCCAGCAGAGGAGGGTACGAGCAGTACTTC.

This clone ranks as medium-sized. The rearrangement uses TRBV20-1 and TRBJ2-2; a weak D match, TRBD2 (6 bases). This CDR3 is built from 16 residues. Germline V gene lookup returns CDR1 DFQATT and CDR2 SNEGSKA (reference sequence). Trimming cost V 3 bases and J 5 bases, with 19 bases left between them. The CDR3 region has the DNA TGCAGTGCTAGGAAAACAGGCTTGGGGGGTACCGGGGAGCTGTTTTTT. Protein product: CSARKTGLGGTGELFF.

The chain employs TRBV19 and TRBJ2-7; 10 nucleotides agree with TRBD1. The CDR3 loop spans 14 amino acids. Germline V gene lookup returns CDR1 LNHDA and CDR2 SQIVND (reference sequence). Unmatched junction bases numbered 2, after V lost 6 bases and J lost 0 bases. The DNA of the CDR3 is TGTGCCAGTAGCCGGACAGGGGGCTCCTACGAGCAGTACTTC. Translating it yields CASSRTGGSYEQYF.

CDR3 DNA: TGTGCCAGCAGCTTATTAACGGGACTGAACACTGAAGCTTTCTTT. Translation: CASSLLTGLNTEAFF. The chain recombines TRBV5-5 with TRBJ1-1; D is possibly TRBD1 (5 bases). The CDR3 is 15 amino acids. Trimming stripped 2 bases from V and 0 bases from J, with 11 bases between. Looked up from germline, CDR1 is SGHKS and CDR2 is YYEKEE (reference sequence).

This clone ranks as medium-sized. J is TRBJ2-2 and V is TRBV19, with unresolved D. The germline CDR1 and CDR2 sequences are LNHDA and SQIVND (reference sequence). V lost 6 bases, J lost 4 bases, and 3 bases lay in between. The CDR3 spans 11 residues. This CDR3 reads CASRTTGELFF. The CDR3 region has the DNA TGTGCCAGTAGAACCACCGGGGAGCTGTTTTTT. Variable domain in full (rest from reference TRBV19 and TRBJ2-2): DGGITQSPKYLFRKEGQNVTLSCEQNLNHDAMYWYRQDPGQGLRLIYYSQIVNDFQKGDIAEGYSVSREKKESFPLTVTSAQKNPTAFYLCASRTTGELFFGEGSRLTVL.

V and J are TRBV28 and TRBJ2-7; D gene uncertain. V lost 4 bases to trimming and J lost 7 bases, with 23 bases between them. This CDR3 region has 16 residues. The germline V gene has CDR1 MDHEN and CDR2 SYDVKM. CDR3 DNA: TGTGCCAGCAGTTCAGCTCAGACGCGGAGCTCGAAAGAGCAGTACTTC. Protein product: CASSSAQTRSSKEQYF.

This clone rates as medium-sized. The chain combines TRBV5-8 with TRBJ2-3; D uncertain. V shed 3 bases and J shed 5 bases, with 13 bases lying between them. Germline values: CDR1 SGHTS, CDR2 YDEGEE. This CDR3 is 14 amino acids long. The DNA for the CDR3 is TGTGCCAGCAGCTCCCCGCTGGAAGGAGATACGCAGTATTTT. Translating it yields CASSSPLEGDTQYF.

The chain joins TRBV5-1 to TRBJ1-2, with D possibly matching TRBD1 (5 bases). V lost 2 bases to trimming and J lost 4 bases, with 12 bases between them. From germline, CDR1 is SGHRS and CDR2 YFSETQ. The CDR3 has 14 residues. The CDR3 coding sequence is TGCGCCAGCAGCTTCGGACGGGGGAGCTATGGCTACACCTTC. Its translation: CASSFGRGSYGYTF.

This clone was counted a few times. The CDR3 coding sequence is TGCAGTGCTAGAGCCCCGGGACGGGCAAGCTATGGCTACACCTTC. Protein sequence: CSARAPGRASYGYTF. The chain is built from TRBV20-1 and TRBJ1-2; tentative D call: TRBD1 (5 bases). In germline, CDR1 is DFQATT, CDR2 SNEGSKA (reference sequence). Trimming took off 1 base at V and 4 bases at J, with 16 bases between the two ends. This CDR3 has 15 amino acids.

This chain links TRBV5-1 with TRBJ1-2, with 10 nucleotides matching TRBD1. This CDR3 spans 15 amino acids. Germline V CDR1 and CDR2: SGHRS, YFSETQ. The trim removed 0 bases at V and 8 bases at J, leaving 7 bases unmatched. This CDR3 reads CASSLGGTGAGGYTF. In nucleotides, the CDR3 is TGCGCCAGCAGCTTGGGCGGGACAGGGGCCGGGGGCTACACCTTC.

The chain has TRBV11-3 and TRBJ2-2; perhaps TRBD1 as D (6 bases). The V end lost 5 bases, the J end lost 6 bases, and 19 bases lay between the germline ends. Germline V gene sequence: CDR1 SGHNT, CDR2 YENEEA. The length of the CDR3 is 16 residues. CDR3 in amino acids: CASSDRTEFNSGELFF. CDR3 sequence (DNA): TGTGCCAGCAGCGATCGGACAGAGTTCAACTCCGGGGAGCTGTTTTTT. Variable domain in full (rest from reference TRBV11-3 and TRBJ2-2): EAGVVQSPRYKIIEKKQPVAFWCNPISGHNTLYWYLQNLGQGPELLIRYENEEAVDDSQLPKDRFSAERLKGVDSTLKIQPAELGDSAVYLCASSDRTEFNSGELFFGEGSRLTVL.

By share, this clone counts as large. This rearrangement joins TRBV30 to TRBJ2-2; no reliable D call. The CDR3 totals 14 residues. Germline-derived CDR1 and CDR2 are GTSNPN and SVGIG (reference sequence). V was shortened by 4 bases and J by 4 bases, with 13 bases between the two germline ends. This chain's CDR3 is CAWNPLGSTGELFF. The CDR3 DNA follows: TGTGCCTGGAACCCGCTCGGCAGCACCGGGGAGCTGTTTTTT.

The table lists this clone with many counts. Since a much larger clone is just one base distant, this may be a read error. This chain connects TRBV2 to TRBJ2-3; D gene uncertain. V was pared by 8 bases and J by 3 bases, with 21 bases between. The V gene's germline CDR1 is SNHLY and CDR2 FYNNEI. The CDR3 runs 16 residues. CDR3 DNA: TGTGCCAGCTACACCTCACCCGGTCCCGAGACAGATACGCAGTATTTT. This gives the protein CASYTSPGPETDTQYF.

The V gene is TRBV12-3 or TRBV12-4, the J gene TRBJ2-7; D is unclear. V was cut by 3 bases and J by 7 bases, with 16 bases left in between. This CDR3 comprises 14 residues. CDR3 nucleotide sequence: TGTGCCAGCAGTTTTCTAGGGCAGGTTAGAGAGCAGTACTTC. Translation: CASSFLGQVREQYF.

The rearrangement joins TRBV27 to TRBJ2-2; a possible D gene is TRBD1 (6 bases). The CDR3 is 14 amino acids. CDR1 MNHEY and CDR2 SMNVEV come from the germline V gene (reference sequence). Trimming stripped 0 bases from V and 5 bases from J, with 7 bases between. The CDR3 spells CASSLSRGTGELFF. In DNA form, the CDR3 reads TGTGCCAGCAGTTTATCAAGGGGGACCGGGGAGCTGTTTTTT.

This clone is medium-sized (0.01 to 0.1%) in the sample. One end of the junction is discordant with germline, which a read error may explain. The V and J genes are TRBV7-7 and TRBJ2-5, with unresolved D. In germline, CDR1 is SSHAT, CDR2 FNYEAQ (reference sequence). This CDR3 has 13 residues. The chain's CDR3 is CASSNSRQETQYF. Written as DNA, the CDR3 is TGTGCTAGCAGCAATAGCAGACAAGAGACCCAGTACTTC.

There are a few counts of this clone. The CDR3 reads CASATGTSGQETQYF. The CDR3 DNA reads TGTGCCAGCGCGACCGGGACTAGCGGACAAGAGACCCAGTACTTC. The V and J genes are TRBV19 and TRBJ2-5; the match to TRBD2 covers 11 bases. In germline, CDR1 is LNHDA, CDR2 SQIVND (reference sequence). CDR3 length equals 15 residues. The trim removed 9 bases at V and 2 bases at J, leaving 8 bases unmatched.